This TCR beta chain derives from a study of shared T cell receptors in the human thymus (dated by TCRdb to about 2021). Study-level background: The study investigated the way shared, self-reactive T-cell receptor alpha chains are produced in the human thymus.

The library was produced with the immunoSEQ multiplex PCR assay. TCRdb took this table from immuneACCESS and kept in-frame rearrangements with V and J called. Such tables lack part of the clones; where checked against another copy, unresolved V genes explain under half of the gap, and the rest is unexplained. This sample gives 450,000 to 650,000 clones in total; 75% to 85% of them show up just once. The ten most abundant clones make up 0.013% of the sample. As to this clone: This clone's antigen is unknown. Within one base of it there is no much larger clone, and no base qualities were kept.

The germline V gene provides CDR1 SGHRS and CDR2 YFSETQ. From the cysteine up to the phenylalanine, the CDR3 has a length of 16 residues. Just CDR3 DNA is preserved here, 48 bases in frame from base 1. V and J are trimmed by 0 bases and 2 bases, and the gene matches miss 4 bases of the junction. This sample was also put to use in a study of human thymus T cells. The second publication reports: Donors were immunologically healthy infants undergoing open corrective cardiac surgery for congenital heart defects in Finland. Thymus tissue was obtained as surgical resects removed during corrective cardiac surgery. V and J gene segment usage appeared biased in both thymic and peripheral blood repertoires. The related research found that thymic TCR repertoires overlapped highly between unrelated individuals. The study used fewer than ten infant thymus samples plus four related peripheral blood samples to characterize TCR alpha and beta repertoires. The cohort included several male and a couple of female infants, with donor ages spanning 7 to 244 days. Thymocytes were mechanically released from the tissue and were stored as pellets of roughly 9.5-30 million cells at -70 degrees C. A QIAsymphony instrument was used to extract genomic DNA from the frozen cell pellets. TCRB and TCRAD loci were amplified from a standardized quantity of quality-controlled genomic DNA using the immunoSEQ multiplex PCR assay. The V(D)J region was spanned by amplicons of a length sufficient to cover the CDR3 and to identify V and J genes. Through the commercial immunoSEQ service, the amplicons were sequenced on an Illumina platform. Corrections for primer bias and sequencing errors followed previously described methods, while TCRAD and TCRB definitions were based on the IMGT database. Analysis of the repertoires was done with immunoSEQ Analyzer 3.0 and VDJTools and included basic statistics, V/J segment usage, diversity estimates, rarefaction and pairwise overlap. Diversity was estimated using the Chao1, ChaoE, Efron-Thisted, Shannon and inverse Simpson indices, and was also estimated on datasets down-sampled to the size of the smallest sample. Repertoire overlap was determined by strict matching of CDR3 nucleotide sequence, V gene and J gene, and Jaccard-based multidimensional scaling clustering was applied. On average, thymus samples gave hundreds of thousands of unique TCRB clonotypes, whereas blood samples gave roughly 80,000.

The chain uses TRBV5-1 and TRBJ2-3, with 9 bases matching TRBD1. The sequence came from a boy less than two years old with a congenital heart defect. Donor details come from another sample of the same person, matched by shared clones. Source material: thymocytes. At the DNA level, the sequence is TGCGCCAGCAGCTTGGCGGGACAGGGCTTCACAGATACGCAGTATTTT. This gives the protein CASSLAGQGFTDTQYF.